A single T cell receptor beta chain is shown here with its context. The antigen is unknown. The sample belongs to a study of cytomegalovirus exposure and HLA in healthy donors. Study-wide findings and caveats: Sequencing had likely introduced a cluster of highly shared sequence variants as an artifact. Looking again later, the authors saw that most CMV-associated TCR beta chains seemed HLA-restricted. Donor immune exposure was known only as CMV serostatus.

Germline trimming cut 10 bases from V and 0 bases from J; bases unmatched to any gene: 11. Germline-derived CDR1 and CDR2 are KGHSH and LQKENI. This CDR3 has 16 amino acids. With 60 Vbeta and 13 Jbeta primers, the PCR was carried out. Sequencing used immunoSEQ multiplex PCR; TCRdb keeps in-frame clones, though not all of them. The sample lists about 250,000 clones; around 90% were seen once. The clonotype comes from a girl aged 2 to 10 in good health and CMV-seronegative. The sequenced material came from PBMCs. V and J are TRBV18 and TRBJ2-2; 7 bases align to TRBD1. The DNA for the CDR3 is TGTGCCACCTCTATGCTACAGGGGACGAACACCGGGGAGCTGTTTTTT. Amino acids: CATSMLQGTNTGELFF.